This TCR beta chain was retrieved from a study of control samples from healthy donors and cancer patients. Trimming removed 2 bases from V and 3 bases from J; junction bases left unmatched: 10. Germline V gene data show CDR1 as SGHNT and CDR2 as YYREEE (reference sequence). The CDR3 sequence is 17 residues long. The table came from immunoSEQ multiplex PCR; TCRdb's copy has only in-frame clones and leaves some out. The sample holds about 220,000 clones, about 93% seen once. Sample: blood. The TCR sequence derives from a man aged 50 to 60 in good health. The V call is TRBV5-4, the J call TRBJ1-1, with 10 bases lining up with TRBD1. CDR3 sequence (DNA): TGTGCCAGCAGCTTAGCTCTGGGACAGGGGTTTGACACTGAAGCTTTCTTT. Its translation is CASSLALGQGFDTEAFF.